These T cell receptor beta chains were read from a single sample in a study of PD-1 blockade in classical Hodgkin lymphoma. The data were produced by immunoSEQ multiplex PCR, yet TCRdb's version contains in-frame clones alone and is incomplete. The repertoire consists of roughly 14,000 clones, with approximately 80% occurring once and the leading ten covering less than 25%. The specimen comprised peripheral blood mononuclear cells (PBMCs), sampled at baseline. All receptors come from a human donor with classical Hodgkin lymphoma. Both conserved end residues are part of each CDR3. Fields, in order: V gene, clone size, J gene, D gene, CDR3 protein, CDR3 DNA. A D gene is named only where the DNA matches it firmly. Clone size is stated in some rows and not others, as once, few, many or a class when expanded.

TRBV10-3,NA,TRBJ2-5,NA,CATGEGVVDQYF,TGTGCCACCGGTGAGGGGGTGGTGGACCAGTACTTC
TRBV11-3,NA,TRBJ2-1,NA,CASSLGGPSGDEQFF,TGTGCCAGCAGCTTAGGTGGGCCTTCGGGGGATGAGCAGTTCTTC
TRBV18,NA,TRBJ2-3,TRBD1,CASSRDRAGTDTQYF,TGTGCCAGCTCACGGGACAGGGCTGGCACAGATACGCAGTATTTT
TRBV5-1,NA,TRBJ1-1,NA,CASSLVGKTEAFF,TGTGCCAGCAGCTTGGTAGGGAAGACTGAAGCTTTCTTT
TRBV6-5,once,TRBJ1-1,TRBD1,CASSYGTGERRTEAFF,TGTGCCAGCAGTTACGGGACAGGGGAAAGGAGGACTGAAGCTTTCTTT
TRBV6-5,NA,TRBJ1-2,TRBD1,CASSEQGGGYGYTF,TGTGCCAGCAGTGAACAGGGGGGGGGCTACGGCTACACCTTC
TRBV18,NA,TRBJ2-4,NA,CASSLTAPGPKNIQYF,TGTGCCAGCTCACTCACAGCCCCAGGGCCCAAAAACATTCAGTACTTC
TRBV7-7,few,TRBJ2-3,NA,CASSPGRLTSTDTQYF,TGTGCCAGCAGCCCCGGACGGCTAACTAGCACAGATACGCAGTATTTT
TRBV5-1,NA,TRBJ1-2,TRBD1,CASSLIQGDYGYTF,TGCGCCAGCAGCTTGATACAGGGGGACTATGGCTACACCTTC
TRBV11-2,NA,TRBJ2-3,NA,CASRPSWGSDTQYF,TGTGCCAGCAGGCCCTCCTGGGGAAGTGATACGCAGTATTTT
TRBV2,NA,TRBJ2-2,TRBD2,CASQGLAGGQGTGELFF,TGTGCCTCCCAGGGGCTAGCGGGGGGCCAGGGCACCGGGGAGCTGTTTTTT
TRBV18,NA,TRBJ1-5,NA,CASSPRVGADQPQHF,TGTGCCAGCTCACCACGTGTCGGGGCCGATCAGCCCCAGCATTTT
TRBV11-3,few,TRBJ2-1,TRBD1,CASSLVSGTGGNEQFF,TGTGCCAGCAGCTTAGTTTCCGGGACAGGGGGCAATGAGCAGTTCTTC
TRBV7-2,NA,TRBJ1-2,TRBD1,CASSPGQGGGYTF,TGTGCCAGCAGCCCGGGACAGGGCGGTGGCTACACCTTC
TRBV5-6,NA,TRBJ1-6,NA,CASSEGQYNSPLHF,TGTGCCAGCAGCGAAGGACAGTATAATTCACCCCTCCACTTT
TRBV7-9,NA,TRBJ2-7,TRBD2,CASSPGTSSNYEQYF,TGTGCCAGCAGCCCGGGGACTAGCTCCAACTACGAGCAGTACTTC
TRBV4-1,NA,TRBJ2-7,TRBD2,CASSLEGGGAYEQYF,TGCGCCAGCAGCCTAGAGGGCGGGGGGGCCTACGAGCAGTACTTC
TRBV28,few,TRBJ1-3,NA,CASSLSSGTGNTIYF,TGTGCCAGCAGTTTATCTTCTGGGACAGGAAACACCATATATTTT
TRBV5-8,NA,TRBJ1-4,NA,CASSLGASTNEKLFF,TGTGCCAGCAGCTTGGGCGCTTCAACTAATGAAAAACTGTTTTTT
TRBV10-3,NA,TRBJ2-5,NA,CAISDKRGDQETQYF,TGTGCCATCAGTGACAAGCGCGGAGACCAAGAGACCCAGTACTTC
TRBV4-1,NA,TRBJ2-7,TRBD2,CASSQRGVGLGPREQYF,TGCGCCAGCAGCCAGCGCGGTGTAGGACTAGGCCCTCGCGAGCAGTACTTC
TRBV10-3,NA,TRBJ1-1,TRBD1,CAISEPGGSEAFF,TGTGCCATCAGTGAGCCAGGGGGATCTGAAGCTTTCTTT
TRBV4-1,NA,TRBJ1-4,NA,CASSQEEGHVRPTNEKLFF,TGCGCCAGCAGCCAAGAGGAGGGTCACGTGCGCCCAACTAATGAAAAACTGTTTTTT
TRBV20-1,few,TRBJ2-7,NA,CSASGSREQYF,TGCAGTGCTAGTGGGTCCCGCGAGCAGTACTTC
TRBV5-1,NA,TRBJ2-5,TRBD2,CASSPTTSGSWETQYF,TGCGCCAGCAGCCCTACGACTAGCGGGAGTTGGGAGACCCAGTACTTC
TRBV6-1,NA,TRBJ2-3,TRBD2,CASEGTSGGAGTQYF,TGTGCCAGCGAAGGCACTAGCGGGGGGGCAGGTACGCAGTATTTT
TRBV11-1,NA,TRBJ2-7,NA,CASSNQAGQYEQYF,TGTGCCAGCAGCAACCAGGCGGGACAGTACGAGCAGTACTTC
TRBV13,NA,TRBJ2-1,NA,CASSPPYNEQFF,TGTGCCAGCAGCCCACCCTACAATGAGCAGTTCTTC
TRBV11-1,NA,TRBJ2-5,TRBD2,CASSSAGGPETQYF,TGTGCCAGCAGCTCAGCGGGGGGGCCGGAGACCCAGTACTTC
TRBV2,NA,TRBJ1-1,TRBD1,CASSADRGRGTEAFF,TGTGCCAGCAGCGCGGACAGGGGACGGGGCACTGAAGCTTTCTTT
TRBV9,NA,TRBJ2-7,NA,CASSVRQGGVYEQYF,TGTGCCAGCAGCGTCCGACAGGGAGGGGTATACGAGCAGTACTTC
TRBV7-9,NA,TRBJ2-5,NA,CASSLGQGSGETQYF,TGTGCCAGCAGCTTAGGTCAGGGGAGCGGAGAGACCCAGTACTTC
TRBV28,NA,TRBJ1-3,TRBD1,CASRPTGGSGNTIYF,TGTGCCAGCAGACCGACAGGGGGCTCTGGAAACACCATATATTTT
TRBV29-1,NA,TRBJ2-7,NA,CSVGLAGFEQYF,TGCAGCGTTGGGCTGGCAGGGTTCGAGCAGTACTTC
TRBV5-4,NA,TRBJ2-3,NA,CASHYRVGTDTQYF,TGTGCCAGCCATTACAGGGTAGGCACAGATACGCAGTATTTT
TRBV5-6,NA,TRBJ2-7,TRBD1,CASRRQGAEEQYF,TGTGCCAGCAGAAGACAGGGGGCCGAAGAGCAGTACTTC
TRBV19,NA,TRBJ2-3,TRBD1,CASSAKQGAPTDTQYF,TGTGCCAGTAGTGCCAAACAGGGGGCCCCCACAGATACGCAGTATTTT
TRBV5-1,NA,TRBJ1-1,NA,CASSLGVRGFVRPWNTEAFF,TGCGCCAGCAGCTTGGGGGTCAGGGGTTTCGTACGCCCGTGGAACACTGAAGCTTTCTTT
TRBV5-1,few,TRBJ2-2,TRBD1,CASSLDLPGQGAGELFF,TGCGCCAGCAGCTTGGATCTACCGGGACAGGGTGCCGGGGAGCTGTTTTTT
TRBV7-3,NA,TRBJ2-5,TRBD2,CASSETSGAWETQYF,TGTGCCAGCAGCGAGACTAGCGGGGCGTGGGAGACCCAGTACTTC
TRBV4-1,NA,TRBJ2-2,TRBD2,CASSPSGAYTGELFF,TGCGCCAGCAGCCCAAGCGGGGCCTACACCGGGGAGCTGTTTTTT
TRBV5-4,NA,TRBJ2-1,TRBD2,CASSSAGGGSNEQFF,TGTGCCAGCAGCTCGGCGGGCGGGGGGTCAAATGAGCAGTTCTTC
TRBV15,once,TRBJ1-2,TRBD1,CATSRDAGQASYGYTF,TGTGCCACCAGCAGAGACGCGGGACAGGCTTCCTATGGCTACACCTTC
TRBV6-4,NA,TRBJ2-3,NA,CASSDNTGTDTQYF,TGTGCCAGCAGTGACAATACTGGCACAGATACGCAGTATTTT
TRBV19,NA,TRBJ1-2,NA,CASSGAGARNYGYTF,TGTGCCAGTAGTGGAGCAGGGGCCCGAAACTATGGCTACACCTTC
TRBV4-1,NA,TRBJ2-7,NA,CASSQGVWAATSYEQYF,TGCGCCAGCAGCCAAGGGGTGTGGGCAGCGACCTCCTACGAGCAGTACTTC
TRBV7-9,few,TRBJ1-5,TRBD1,CASSSGQGPNQPQHF,TGTGCCAGCAGCTCGGGACAGGGGCCGAATCAGCCCCAGCATTTT
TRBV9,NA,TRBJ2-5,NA,CASSVDGAGQTQYF,TGTGCCAGCAGCGTAGATGGGGCAGGACAGACCCAGTACTTC
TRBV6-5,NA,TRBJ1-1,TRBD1,CASSPQGQNTEAFF,TGTGCCAGCAGTCCACAGGGGCAGAACACTGAAGCTTTCTTT
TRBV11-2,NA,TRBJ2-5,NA,CASSTQGTGPYQETQYF,TGTGCCAGCAGCACACAAGGGACTGGCCCGTACCAAGAGACCCAGTACTTC